This record looks at one T cell receptor (beta chain) sequence and its context. Antigen specificity is unknown. These data come from a study of cytomegalovirus exposure and HLA in healthy donors. As for the study in general: Earlier, 95 million to 120 million unique TCR beta sequences were recovered from around 180 million T cells by an analysis. Whole-study findings and limits: Donor immune exposure was known only as CMV serostatus. Among the most significant clusters, several appeared linked to common viral pathogens in a later analysis.

The study ran its PCR with 60 Vbeta and 13 Jbeta primers. Produced via immunoSEQ multiplex PCR; TCRdb's table is partial and in-frame only. This table has some 200,000 clones, roughly 68% appearing once. Material: PBMCs. This clonotype was obtained from a man aged 40-55 years in good health and CMV-seropositive.

The CDR3 nucleotides are TGTGCCAGCTCACCTATGGACAGGGTCGAGCAGTACTTC. This sequence encodes CASSPMDRVEQYF. The chain employs TRBV18 and TRBJ2-7; 8 bases fit TRBD1. This CDR3 spans 13 amino acids. V trimming: 3 bases; J trimming: 6 bases; junction bases outside the gene matches: 4. Germline V lookup: CDR1 KGHSH, CDR2 LQKENI. Together with reference TRBV18 and TRBJ2-7, the CDR3 gives the full variable domain: NAGVMQNPRHLVRRRGQEARLRCSPMKGHSHVYWYRQLPEEGLKFMVYLQKENIIDESGMPKERFSAEFPKEGPSILRIQQVVRGDSAAYFCASSPMDRVEQYFGPGTRLTVT.